These 17 T cell receptor beta chains were sequenced from one sample in a study of identical twins. TCRdb reanalysed the 5' RACE reads using MiXCR and keeps one entry per CDR3 protein. The sample yields hundreds of thousands of distinct CDR3 sequences, approximately 7.9% seen once. The same data also contributed to another study, on yellow fever vaccine responses in identical twins.

Sequenced material: CD8+ T cells sorted from blood. The receptors originated from a woman under 30 in good health.

This clonotype was picked up many times. This sequence joins TRBV28 and TRBJ2-7; 7 bases align to TRBD2. The V gene end was trimmed by 5 bases and the J gene end by 7 bases; junction bases not matched to a gene: 11. Germline assignment: CDR1 MDHEN and CDR2 SYDVKM. This CDR3 contains 14 residues. The CDR3 DNA reads TGTGCCAGCAGTGAAGAGCTAGCGGTGATAGAGCAGTACTTC. Its protein is CASSEELAVIEQYF. Full variable domain (missing parts from reference TRBV28 and TRBJ2-7): DVKVTQSSRYLVKRTGEKVFLECVQDMDHENMFWYRQDPGLGLRLIYFSYDVKMKEKGDIPEGYSVSREKKERFSLILESASTNQTSMYLCASSEELAVIEQYFGPGTRLTVT.

This clonotype was picked up a small number of times. This chain uses TRBV27 with TRBJ1-4, with a possible D match to TRBD1 (5 bases). Trimming took off 4 bases at V and 2 bases at J, with 14 bases between the two ends. Germline V gene data show CDR1 as MNHEY and CDR2 as SMNVEV (reference sequence). The CDR3 length is 16 residues. For the CDR3, the DNA is TGTGCCAGCAGTTCCCATAGGGGAGATACTAATGAAAAACTGTTTTTT. Translation: CASSSHRGDTNEKLFF.

V and J are TRBV12-3 or TRBV12-4 and TRBJ2-1; perhaps D is TRBD1 or TRBD2 (5 bases each). With 3 bases removed from V and 5 bases from J, the gap between germline ends came to 8 bases. The CDR3 length is 13 residues. CDR3 sequence: CASSLGENNEQFF. The CDR3 bases are TGTGCCAGCAGTTTGGGGGAAAACAATGAGCAGTTCTTC.

This rearrangement joins TRBV7-9 to TRBJ2-7, with no clear D. Trimming took off 10 bases at V and 0 bases at J, with 25 bases between the two ends. The germline gives CDR1 SEHNR, CDR2 FQNEAQ (reference sequence). The CDR3 is made up of 17 amino acids. For the CDR3, the DNA is TGTGCCACCCGCCCTGCTACGTTGCGGATCCGCTCCTACGAGCAGTACTTC. The encoded protein is CATRPATLRIRSYEQYF.

The sample holds many counts of this clonotype. The chain joins TRBV4-1 to TRBJ2-2, with TRBD2 matching over 11 bases. The germline V gene encodes CDR1 MGHRA and CDR2 YSYEKL. The ends lost 6 bases at V and 4 bases at J; junction bases unmatched: 7. This CDR3 has 16 amino acids. The CDR3 sequence is CASRLAGGPGTGELFF. The DNA of the CDR3 is TGCGCCAGCAGATTAGCGGGAGGGCCGGGCACCGGGGAGCTGTTTTTT.

This sequence joins TRBV9 and TRBJ2-7, with a tentative D call TRBD2 (6 bases). CDR3 length: 15 amino acids. V was clipped by 0 bases and J by 3 bases, with 13 bases between them. CDR1 SGDLS and CDR2 YYNGEE come from the germline V gene. CDR3 sequence reads: CASSVGGDHFYEQYF. DNA for the CDR3: TGTGCCAGCAGCGTAGGGGGGGACCATTTCTACGAGCAGTACTTC.

This clonotype has a handful of counts. V is TRBV25-1 and J is TRBJ1-1; D is undetermined. Deletions cut 3 bases from V and 3 bases from J, with 5 bases between. The CDR3 covers 12 residues. Germline CDR1 is MGHDK and CDR2 is SYGVNS. This chain's CDR3 is CASSDTYTEAFF. The CDR3, as DNA: TGTGCCAGCAGTGACACGTACACTGAAGCTTTCTTT.

There are many counts of this clonotype. Written as DNA, the CDR3 is TGCAGTGCTAGGGTTTCCTTGACTGACTACTACGAGCAGTACTTC. Its protein product is CSARVSLTDYYEQYF. V and J are TRBV20-1 and TRBJ2-7; a possible D gene is TRBD2 (5 bases). The V and J ends lost 3 bases and 3 bases respectively, with 18 bases between them. Germline CDR1 and CDR2: DFQATT and SNEGSKA (reference sequence). The CDR3 is 15 residues long.

The genes are TRBV28 and TRBJ2-5; D call uncertain. Trimming took 7 bases from V and 4 from J, leaving 13 bases between them. CDR3 length equals 13 residues. From germline, CDR1 is MDHEN and CDR2 SYDVKM. CDR3 nucleotides: TGTGCCAGCAACCCAAGGGTGATAGAGACCCAGTACTTC. Encoded protein: CASNPRVIETQYF.

This clonotype has ten or more counts. V gene TRBV21-1 combines with J gene TRBJ2-3. TRBV21-1 is listed as a pseudogene. The CDR3 is made up of 16 amino acids. This chain's CDR3 is CASSKTPPSSTDTQYF. In DNA form, the CDR3 reads TGTGCCAGCAGCAAGACTCCACCCTCTAGCACAGATACGCAGTATTTT.

V gene TRBV3-1 combines with J gene TRBJ1-2; D gene uncertain. The germline CDR1 and CDR2 sequences are LGHDT and YNNKEL (reference sequence). This CDR3 is built from 13 residues. The germline V and J ends were trimmed by 2 bases and 8 bases, with 12 bases remaining between them. CDR3 bases: TGTGCCAGCAGCCAACCCAGGACGTGGGGCTACACCTTC. As protein: CASSQPRTWGYTF.

At least ten counts were recorded for this clonotype. This sequence joins TRBV28 and TRBJ2-1, with a possible D match to TRBD1 (6 bases). The CDR3 covers 15 residues. Germline lookup yields CDR1 MDHEN and CDR2 SYDVKM. The germline V and J ends were trimmed by 8 bases and 4 bases, with 18 bases remaining between them. CDR3 residues: CASGETGPVYNEQFF. The CDR3 DNA follows: TGTGCCAGCGGCGAGACAGGTCCGGTGTACAATGAGCAGTTCTTC.

This clonotype was recorded a few times. CDR3 amino acids: CASSQDRTGFYEQFF. The CDR3 DNA sequence: TGTGCCAGCAGTCAGGATAGGACAGGGTTCTATGAGCAGTTCTTC. The V and J genes are TRBV12-3 or TRBV12-4 and TRBJ2-1, with 8 positions matching TRBD1. This CDR3 is 15 amino acids long. Germline trimming cut 5 bases from V and 8 bases from J; bases unmatched to any gene: 11.

The chain is built from TRBV4-2 and TRBJ1-2; no clear D. Germline lookup yields CDR1 LGHNA and CDR2 YNFKEQ. The CDR3 runs 13 residues. The V gene lost 0 bases and the J gene lost 3 bases, with 5 bases spanning the gap. The CDR3 nucleotides are TGTGCCAGCAGCCAAGAGTCGTACTATGGCTACACCTTC. It translates to CASSQESYYGYTF.

This clonotype was seen more than once but under ten times. J is TRBJ2-1 and V is TRBV7-8; perhaps TRBD2 as D (7 bases). In germline, CDR1 is SGHVS, CDR2 FQNEAQ. This CDR3 region has 13 residues. V was shortened by 0 bases and J by 14 bases, with 14 bases between the two germline ends. The CDR3: CASSLALGGAEFF. The CDR3 coding sequence is TGTGCCAGCAGCTTAGCGTTGGGGGGGGCTGAGTTCTTC.

This chain links TRBV11-2 with TRBJ2-2; 8 bases agree with TRBD2. CDR1 is SGHAT, CDR2 FQNNGV, per germline. With V trimmed by 10 bases and J by 1 base, 8 bases remained unmatched. This CDR3 comprises 15 residues. CDR3: CAIRGSGKNTGELFF. In nucleotides, the CDR3 is TGTGCCATCCGGGGTAGCGGGAAGAACACCGGGGAGCTGTTTTTT. Using reference TRBV11-2 and TRBJ2-2 for the parts outside the CDR3, the full variable domain is EAGVAQSPRYKIIEKRQSVAFWCNPISGHATLYWYQQILGQGPKLLIQFQNNGVVDDSQLPKDRFSAERLKGVDSTLKIQPAKLEDSAVYLCAIRGSGKNTGELFFGEGSRLTVL.

The chain joins TRBV12-3 or TRBV12-4 to TRBJ1-2; 9 nucleotides agree with TRBD1. This CDR3 has 13 residues. The V segment lost 11 bases and the J segment 7 bases; nucleotides outside the gene matches: 11. CDR3: CAGLRTGGFGYTF. In DNA, the CDR3 is TGTGCCGGCCTTCGAACAGGGGGCTTTGGCTACACCTTC.